Reported below is one TCR beta chain. Its antigen is not identified. The data were obtained in a study of cytomegalovirus exposure and HLA in healthy donors. Findings of the study overall: The study labeled roughly 160 TCR beta chains cytomegalovirus-associated. High specificity and sensitivity for cytomegalovirus status were reported for the classifier. V- and J-gene trimming in TCR beta was tied to a missense DCLRE1C variant by an analysis performed later.

Germline assignment: CDR1 SGDLS and CDR2 YYNGEE. The V gene lost 7 bases and the J gene lost 3 bases, with 5 bases spanning the gap. The CDR3 loop spans 11 amino acids. All the people who gave samples were healthy bone marrow donors. Vbeta (60) and Jbeta (13) primers were used in the PCR. Clones were read by immunoSEQ multiplex PCR, and TCRdb kept only the in-frame ones, dropping some. The table lists about 86,000 clones, about 75% of them singletons. The sample taken for sequencing was PBMCs. This TCR was sampled from a female donor in good health and CMV-seronegative. The chain uses TRBV9 and TRBJ1-5, with D uncertain. Here the CDR3 DNA reads TGTGCCAGCGGCCACAATCAGCCCCAGCATTTT. Translated, it gives CASGHNQPQHF.